The next 16 T cell receptor beta chains were all read from a single sample in a study of naive and memory T cell subsets. Two oligonucleotides, mixed equimolar, formed the beta constant-region primer covering TRBC1 and TRBC2. Using its own MiXCR run on the UMI-ligation and nested PCR reads, TCRdb lists one record per CDR3 protein. The repertoire includes some 150,000 distinct CDR3 sequences, more than 15% of them detected once, and just over 0.14% sits in the top ten. Sample: naive CD4+ T cells from blood. The receptors stem from a human donor in good health.

This clonotype was detected a few times. The CDR3 DNA sequence: TGCGCCAGCAGCTTCGAGGGAGAGGAGACCCAGTACTTC. It specifies CASSFEGEETQYF. The chain links TRBV5-1 to TRBJ2-5; D possibly corresponds to TRBD2 (5 bases). The CDR3 covers 13 residues. Germline lookup yields CDR1 SGHRS and CDR2 YFSETQ. Between the trimmed V and J ends, which lost 2 bases and 5 bases, there was a span of 10 bases.

V gene TRBV24-1 combines with J gene TRBJ2-1, with D perhaps TRBD1 (5 bases). Germline CDR1 is KGHDR and CDR2 is SFDVKD. Trimming stripped 2 bases from V and 3 bases from J, with 7 bases between. CDR3 size: 14 residues. The CDR3 coding sequence is TGTGCCACCAGTGATTCAACAGGCTACAATGAGCAGTTCTTC. Its protein is CATSDSTGYNEQFF.

This clonotype was recorded a few times. The chain has TRBV20-1 and TRBJ1-2; the D gene is possibly TRBD1 (5 bases). Germline V lookup: CDR1 DFQATT, CDR2 SNEGSKA (reference sequence). There are 12 residues in the CDR3. Trimming removed 6 bases from V and 2 bases from J, with 10 bases in between. The CDR3 coding sequence is TGCAGTGCGGCGGGGGTAAACTATGGCTACACCTTC. It translates to CSAAGVNYGYTF.

The V call is TRBV2, the J call TRBJ2-1; 7 bases agree with TRBD1. V lost 6 bases and J lost 8; bases outside the gene matches: 4. Germline assignment: CDR1 SNHLY and CDR2 FYNNEI. The CDR3 is 12 residues long. CDR3 loop: CASRVTGDEQFF. The CDR3 DNA follows: TGTGCCAGCAGGGTTACAGGGGATGAGCAGTTCTTC.

V gene TRBV5-4 combines with J gene TRBJ2-1, with 9 bases identical to TRBD1. The junction had 7 bases not matched to a gene; V was cut back by 4 bases and J by 5 bases. In germline, CDR1 is SGHNT, CDR2 YYREEE (reference sequence). This CDR3 has 15 residues. The CDR3 DNA reads TGTGCCAGCAGCACTGGACAGGGGCTTAACAATGAGCAGTTCTTC. Amino acid sequence: CASSTGQGLNNEQFF. The full variable domain, in which reference TRBV5-4 and TRBJ2-1 provide the parts outside the CDR3, is ETGVTQSPTHLIKTRGQQVTLRCSSQSGHNTVSWYQQALGQGPQFIFQYYREEENGRGNFPPRFSGLQFPNYSSELNVNALELDDSALYLCASSTGQGLNNEQFFGPGTRLTVL.

The sample holds a few counts of this clonotype. The chain employs TRBV29-1 and TRBJ1-5, with 9 nucleotides matching TRBD1. With 7 bases clipped from V and 5 bases from J, the junction kept 6 bases outside the gene matches. The CDR3 consists of 13 residues. CDR1 SQVTM and CDR2 ANQGSEA come from the germline V gene. The CDR3 nucleotides read TGCAGCGCCGGACAGGGGAGGGATCAGCCCCAGCATTTT. Its translation: CSAGQGRDQPQHF. Using reference TRBV29-1 and TRBJ1-5 for the parts outside the CDR3, the full variable domain is SAVISQKPSRDICQRGTSLTIQCQVDSQVTMMFWYRQQPGQSLTLIATANQGSEATYESGFVIDKFPISRPNLTFSTLTVSNMSPEDSSIYLCSAGQGRDQPQHFGDGTRLSIL.

The chain has TRBV2 and TRBJ2-3, with D tentatively TRBD2 (6 bases). V was clipped by 5 bases and J by 1 base, with 10 bases between them. Germline V gene sequence: CDR1 SNHLY, CDR2 FYNNEI. CDR3 length: 14 amino acids. The CDR3 spells CASSWSGGTDTQYF. CDR3 in DNA: TGTGCCAGCAGTTGGTCGGGGGGCACAGATACGCAGTATTTT.

This clonotype appeared a few times. This chain uses TRBV7-2 with TRBJ2-1; 9 bases agree with TRBD1. After removal of 3 bases from V and 12 bases from J, the junction contained 12 bases not matched to a gene. This CDR3 has 15 residues. Germline assignment: CDR1 SGHTA and CDR2 FQGNSA. CDR3: CASSFSGNRGQLQFF. In DNA, the CDR3 is TGTGCCAGCAGCTTTTCCGGGAACAGGGGGCAGCTGCAGTTCTTC. The variable domain in full, with the rest retrieved from reference TRBV7-2 and TRBJ2-1, is GAGVSQSPSNKVTEKGKDVELRCDPISGHTALYWYRQSLGQGLEFLIYFQGNSAPDKSGLPSDRFSAERTGGSVSTLTIQRTQQEDSAVYLCASSFSGNRGQLQFFGPGTRLTVL.

The chain recombines TRBV2 with TRBJ2-1; 8 bases are shared with TRBD2. Germline-derived CDR1 and CDR2 are SNHLY and FYNNEI. V lost 6 bases to trimming and J lost 2 bases; unmatched junction nucleotides: 6. This CDR3 comprises 15 residues. The CDR3, as DNA: TGTGCCAGCAGGGAGCGGGAGAGGCCCTACAATGAGCAGTTCTTC. Protein product: CASRERERPYNEQFF.

This clonotype came up a few times. The rearrangement joins TRBV7-2 to TRBJ2-3; maybe TRBD2 (7 bases). Trimming stripped 3 bases from V and 0 bases from J, with 16 bases between. The CDR3 length is 17 residues. Germline values: CDR1 SGHTA, CDR2 FQGNSA. The CDR3 bases are TGTGCCAGCAGCTTTAGGGGGGGACCGAAAAGCACAGATACGCAGTATTTT. Encoded protein: CASSFRGGPKSTDTQYF.

This clonotype was counted only a few times. The V gene is TRBV20-1, the J gene TRBJ2-3; 9 bases match TRBD1. CDR1 is DFQATT and CDR2 is SNEGSKA in the germline V gene (reference sequence). The length of the CDR3 is 20 residues. V trimming: 1 base; J trimming: 4 bases; junction bases outside the gene matches: 21. The chain's CDR3 is CSARGLTGQGAWGHPDTQYF. The CDR3 DNA sequence: TGCAGTGCTAGAGGACTTACGGGACAGGGAGCGTGGGGCCACCCAGATACGCAGTATTTT.

The chain carries TRBV10-3 and TRBJ2-1; TRBD2 matches 10 bases. Germline CDR1 reads ENHRY; CDR2 reads SYGVKD. V shed 3 bases, J shed 8 bases, and the junction held 7 bases outside the gene matches. CDR3 size: 15 residues. The CDR3 loop reads CAISDSSGSLYEQFF. CDR3 nucleotide sequence: TGTGCCATCAGTGACTCTAGCGGGAGTCTATATGAGCAGTTCTTC.

This clonotype has ten or more counts. This chain uses TRBV29-1 with TRBJ2-3; possibly TRBD1 for D (5 bases). Germline values: CDR1 SQVTM, CDR2 ANQGSEA. Trimming took 5 bases from V and 4 from J, leaving 13 bases between them. This CDR3 spans 13 amino acids. The CDR3 reads CSVWQGRADTQYF. In DNA form, the CDR3 reads TGCAGCGTTTGGCAGGGTCGGGCAGATACGCAGTATTTT.

The genes are TRBV27 and TRBJ2-2; tentatively, D is TRBD1 or TRBD2 (5 bases each). The CDR3 sequence is 14 residues long. The V gene lost 5 bases and the J gene lost 5 bases, with 12 bases spanning the gap. Looked up from germline, CDR1 is MNHEY and CDR2 is SMNVEV (reference sequence). The CDR3 protein is CASSAREGTGELFF. CDR3 in DNA: TGTGCCAGCAGTGCCCGCGAGGGGACCGGGGAGCTGTTTTTT.

This clonotype was seen a handful of times. The chain recombines TRBV2 with TRBJ2-1; 10 nucleotides agree with TRBD2. Germline V lookup: CDR1 SNHLY, CDR2 FYNNEI. The CDR3 length is 14 residues. After removal of 9 bases from V and 4 bases from J, the junction contained 6 bases not matched to a gene. CDR3 DNA sequence: TGTGCCAGTACTGGACTAGCGGAGTACAATGAGCAGTTCTTC. It encodes CASTGLAEYNEQFF.

This chain connects TRBV7-2 to TRBJ1-2, with a possible D match to TRBD1 (6 bases). This CDR3 contains 14 residues. Trimming pared 4 bases from V and 7 bases from J, leaving 16 bases between. CDR1 and CDR2 (germline): SGHTA, FQGNSA. CDR3: CASSSRTGYGGYTF. The CDR3 DNA is TGTGCCAGCAGCTCGCGAACAGGGTATGGTGGCTACACCTTC.